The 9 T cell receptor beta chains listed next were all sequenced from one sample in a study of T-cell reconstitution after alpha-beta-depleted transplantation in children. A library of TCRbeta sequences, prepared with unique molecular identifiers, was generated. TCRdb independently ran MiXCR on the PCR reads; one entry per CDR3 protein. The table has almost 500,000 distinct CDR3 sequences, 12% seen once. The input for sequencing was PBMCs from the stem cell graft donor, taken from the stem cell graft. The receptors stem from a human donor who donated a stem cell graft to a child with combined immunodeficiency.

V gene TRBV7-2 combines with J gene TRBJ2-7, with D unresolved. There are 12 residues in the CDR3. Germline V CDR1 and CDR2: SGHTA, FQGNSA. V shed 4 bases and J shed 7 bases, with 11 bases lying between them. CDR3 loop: CASSYLAREQYF. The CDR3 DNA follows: TGTGCCAGCAGCTACCTTGCTCGGGAGCAGTACTTC.

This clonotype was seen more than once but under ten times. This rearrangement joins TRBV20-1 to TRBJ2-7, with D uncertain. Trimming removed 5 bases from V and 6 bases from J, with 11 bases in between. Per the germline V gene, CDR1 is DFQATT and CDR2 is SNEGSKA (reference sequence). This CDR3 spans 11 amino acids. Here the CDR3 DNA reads TGCAGTGCTCGACTGGTGAGCGAGCAGTACTTC. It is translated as CSARLVSEQYF.

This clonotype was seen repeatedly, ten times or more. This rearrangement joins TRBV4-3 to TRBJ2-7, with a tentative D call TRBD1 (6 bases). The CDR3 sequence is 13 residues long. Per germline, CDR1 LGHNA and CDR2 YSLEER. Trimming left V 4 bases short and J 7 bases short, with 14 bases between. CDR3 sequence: CASSLEQGNEQYF. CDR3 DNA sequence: TGCGCCAGCAGCCTAGAACAGGGCAATGAGCAGTACTTC.

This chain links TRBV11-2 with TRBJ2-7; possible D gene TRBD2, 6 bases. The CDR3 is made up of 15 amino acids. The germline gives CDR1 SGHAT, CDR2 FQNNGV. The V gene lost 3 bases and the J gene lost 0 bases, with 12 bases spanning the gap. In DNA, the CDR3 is TGTGCCAGCAGCTTCGGACGGGACTTCTCCTACGAGCAGTACTTC. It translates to CASSFGRDFSYEQYF.

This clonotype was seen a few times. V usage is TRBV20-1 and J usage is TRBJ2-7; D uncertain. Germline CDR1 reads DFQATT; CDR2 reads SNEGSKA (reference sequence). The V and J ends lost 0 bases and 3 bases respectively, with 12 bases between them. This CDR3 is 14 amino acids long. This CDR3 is CSARDRGGNYEQYF. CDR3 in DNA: TGCAGTGCTAGAGATCGAGGCGGCAACTACGAGCAGTACTTC.

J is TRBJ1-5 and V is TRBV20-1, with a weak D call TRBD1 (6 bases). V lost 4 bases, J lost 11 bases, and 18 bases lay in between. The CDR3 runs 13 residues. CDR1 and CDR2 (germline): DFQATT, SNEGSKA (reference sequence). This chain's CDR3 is CSATTGRFGSQHF. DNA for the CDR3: TGCAGTGCTACTACAGGGAGGTTTGGGTCCCAGCATTTT.

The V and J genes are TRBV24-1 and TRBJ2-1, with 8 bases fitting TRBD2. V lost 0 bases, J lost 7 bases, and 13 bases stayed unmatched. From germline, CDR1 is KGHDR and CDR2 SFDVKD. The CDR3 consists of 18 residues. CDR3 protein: CATSDLSERGILNNEQFF. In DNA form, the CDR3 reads TGTGCCACCAGTGATTTGTCGGAGCGGGGGATTTTAAATAATGAGCAGTTCTTC.

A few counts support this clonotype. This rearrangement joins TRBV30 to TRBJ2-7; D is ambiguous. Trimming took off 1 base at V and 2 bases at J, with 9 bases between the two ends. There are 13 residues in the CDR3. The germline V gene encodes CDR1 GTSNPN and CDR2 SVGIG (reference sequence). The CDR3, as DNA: TGTGCCTGGAGTGCCCGGGTTCCCTACGAGCAGTACTTC. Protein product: CAWSARVPYEQYF.

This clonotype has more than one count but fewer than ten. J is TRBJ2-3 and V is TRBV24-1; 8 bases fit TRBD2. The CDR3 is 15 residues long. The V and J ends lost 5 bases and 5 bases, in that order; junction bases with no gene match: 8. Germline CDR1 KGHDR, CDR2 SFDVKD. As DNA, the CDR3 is TGTGCCACCAGTGGATGGGCGGGAGGTGAAGATACGCAGTATTTT. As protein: CATSGWAGGEDTQYF.